The rows below give T cell receptor beta chains drawn from one sample of a study of blood T cell repertoires in COVID-19. Libraries were prepared by immunoSEQ multiplex PCR; TCRdb keeps only in-frame clonotypes and omits some of them. The table includes 150,000 to 200,000 clones, approximately 78% detected once. Material for sequencing was peripheral blood. The source is a human donor in a cohort sampled during active COVID-19. Both conserved end residues are trimmed from each CDR3. A D gene is named only where the DNA matches it firmly. Clone size is given for some rows only: seen once, a few or many times, or a class if the clone is expanded.

D,size,J,V,CDR3
TRBD2,.,TRBJ2-1,TRBV2,ASNTLAGYSNEQF
.,few,TRBJ1-5,TRBV10-3,AISKTDSNQPQH
TRBD1,.,TRBJ2-1,TRBV6-5,ASSYRGQQF
.,.,TRBJ2-7,TRBV12-3/TRBV12-4,ASSTGSYEQY
TRBD1,few,TRBJ1-4,TRBV5-1,ASSLALQGIGEKLF
TRBD1,.,TRBJ2-7,TRBV30,AWSQGANEQY
.,.,TRBJ2-3,TRBV18,ASSLQGSIRDTQY
.,.,TRBJ1-6,TRBV6-5,ASSTRGGFNSPLH
TRBD1,.,TRBJ2-7,TRBV5-4,ASSPGQGAGEQY
.,.,TRBJ2-7,TRBV7-2,ASSLPRRGGILHEQY
TRBD1,.,TRBJ2-6,TRBV5-1,ASSSTTGAGANVLT
TRBD1,.,TRBJ2-1,TRBV28,ASVGAGQGAWEQF
TRBD2,.,TRBJ2-1,TRBV6-5,ASSWGLAPLSEQF
.,.,TRBJ2-1,TRBV6-1,ASSEARTGFSTSNEQF
TRBD1,.,TRBJ2-2,TRBV27,ASSGDRGTGELF
TRBD2,.,TRBJ2-7,TRBV20-1,SASEGLADSYEQY
.,.,TRBJ1-4,TRBV24-1,ATSVGGRDEKLF
.,.,TRBJ2-7,TRBV28,ASSLEQIDEQY
TRBD2,.,TRBJ2-1,TRBV25-1,ASSESGTRSYEQF
TRBD2,.,TRBJ2-7,TRBV7-9,ASSSLGRTTLREQY
.,.,TRBJ1-5,TRBV21-1,ASSNRDRINQPQH
TRBD2,.,TRBJ2-5,TRBV11-3,ASSQGLAQETQY
.,.,TRBJ2-5,TRBV29-1,SVEDLTWPGGRETQY
.,.,TRBJ2-2,TRBV6-2/TRBV6-3,ASSPGINTGELF
.,.,TRBJ2-1,TRBV5-1,ASSLELRSLDEQF
.,.,TRBJ1-5,TRBV12-3/TRBV12-4,ASRGGASQPQH
TRBD1,.,TRBJ1-6,TRBV6-5,ASNSQGRGSPLH
.,.,TRBJ1-2,TRBV21-1,ASSKKIGVPFT
TRBD2,once,TRBJ2-7,TRBV4-3,ASSQAGGLSSYEQY
TRBD1,.,TRBJ1-5,TRBV15,ATSRLQGASGQPQH
.,.,TRBJ1-3,TRBV28,ASTPGGGNTIY
.,.,TRBJ2-1,TRBV7-2,ASSPRAQTTYNEQF
.,few,TRBJ2-7,TRBV30,AWKDSYEQY
.,.,TRBJ1-2,TRBV2,ASRPLIVANYGYT